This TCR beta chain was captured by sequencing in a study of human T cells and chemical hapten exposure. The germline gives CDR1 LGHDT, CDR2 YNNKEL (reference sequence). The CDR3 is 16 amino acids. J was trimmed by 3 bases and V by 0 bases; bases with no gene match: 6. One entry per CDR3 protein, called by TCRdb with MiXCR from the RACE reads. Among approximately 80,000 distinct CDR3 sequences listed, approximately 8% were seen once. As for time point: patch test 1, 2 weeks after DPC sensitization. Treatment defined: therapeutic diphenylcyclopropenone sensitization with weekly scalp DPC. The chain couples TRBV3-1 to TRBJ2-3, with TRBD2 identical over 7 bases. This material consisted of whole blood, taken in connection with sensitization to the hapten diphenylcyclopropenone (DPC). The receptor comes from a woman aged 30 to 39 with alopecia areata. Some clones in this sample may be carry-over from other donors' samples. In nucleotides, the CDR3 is TGTGCCAGCAGCCAAGACCAGCGGGGAGGGACAGATACGCAGTATTTT. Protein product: CASSQDQRGGTDTQYF.